This T cell receptor (beta chain) was captured in a study of CD8+ T cells in alopecia areata. The authors extracted RNA and reverse transcribed it into cDNA as the sequencing template. The table came from immunoSEQ multiplex PCR; TCRdb's copy has only in-frame clones and leaves some out. This table has approximately 99,000 clones, 45% to 60% appearing once. The CDR3 loop spans 14 amino acids. The V end lost 3 bases, the J end lost 2 bases, and 8 bases lay between the germline ends. Germline lookup yields CDR1 MDHEN and CDR2 SYDVKM. The sequence was obtained from a human donor with alopecia areata. The rearrangement uses TRBV28 and TRBJ1-3; D gene unclear. Sequenced sample: NKG2D-low CD8+ T cells sorted from blood. CDR3 DNA sequence: TGTGCCAGCAGTTTGCCGGGAACTGGAAACACCATATATTTT. This gives the protein CASSLPGTGNTIYF.